The source of this T cell receptor (beta chain) is a study of T-cell reconstitution after alpha-beta-depleted transplantation in children. The TCRbeta library was prepared with unique molecular identifiers. TCRdb reprocessed the PCR reads via MiXCR and lists one record per CDR3 protein. The sample has 250,000 to 400,000 distinct CDR3 sequences, more than 20% seen once. Study outcomes and limitations: Some patients' high day-60 TCRbeta diversity was traced to surviving recipient T cells and thymic progenitors. Reported findings indicate that, about two months after transplant, alpha-beta T cells came from several hundred expanded clones, which were derived from non-depleted graft cells.

The CDR3 sequence is 14 residues long. V lost 3 bases, J lost 2 bases, and 12 bases lay in between. Germline CDR1 DFQATT, CDR2 SNEGSKA (reference sequence). This clonotype came up a few times. Its antigen is still unknown. The receptor was derived from a male patient between 10 and 17 years old who had a stem cell transplant for acute lymphoblastic leukemia, so the T cells may come from the graft donor. This sequence joins TRBV20-1 and TRBJ2-3; TRBD1 might be the D (5 bases). Sample: PBMCs, mostly from graft donor cells, taken 180 days after TCRalphabeta/CD19-depleted stem cell transplant. The CDR3 nucleotides read TGCAGTGCTAGTGGGGCTGGATTCACAGATACGCAGTATTTT. Encoded protein: CSASGAGFTDTQYF.